This passage covers 27 T cell receptor beta chains from one sample sequenced in a study of blood T cell repertoires in COVID-19. The data were produced by immunoSEQ multiplex PCR, yet TCRdb's version contains in-frame clones alone and is incomplete. The table includes 350,000 to 500,000 clones, 70% to 90% detected once. The source material was peripheral blood. The receptors originated from a man aged 18 to 29 with COVID-19, enrolled during active disease.

The count of this clone is one. The DNA for the CDR3 is TGCGCCAGCAGTGGACAGGGGGACTATGAGCAGTTCTTC. Translation gives CASSGQGDYEQFF. The gene calls are TRBV10-1 and TRBJ2-1, with 9 nucleotides matching TRBD1. Unmatched junction bases numbered 3, after V lost 4 bases and J lost 8 bases. CDR1 WNHNN and CDR2 SYGVQD come from the germline V gene (reference sequence). The CDR3 loop spans 13 amino acids.

The genes are TRBV14 and TRBJ2-7, with 7 bases identical to TRBD2. The CDR3 sequence is 13 residues long. Germline loops: CDR1 SGHDN, CDR2 FVKESK. V shed 1 base, J shed 4 bases, and the junction held 1 base outside the gene matches. The CDR3 sequence is CASSQAGGYEQYF. The CDR3 DNA follows: TGTGCCAGCAGCCAAGCGGGAGGATACGAGCAGTACTTC.

CDR3 residues: CASRGQGGTGELFF. CDR3 in DNA: TGTGCCAGCAGGGGACAGGGTGGCACCGGGGAGCTGTTTTTT. The J gene is TRBJ2-2, the V gene TRBV6-6; TRBD1 matches at 9 bases. CDR1 and CDR2 from the germline V gene are MNHNY and SVGAGI (reference sequence). The CDR3 has 14 amino acids. J gave up 4 bases and V 6 bases, and 3 bases lay outside the gene matches.

This chain connects TRBV6-5 to TRBJ2-5, with D perhaps TRBD2 (7 bases). The CDR3 covers 15 residues. CDR1 and CDR2 (germline): MNHEY, SVGAGI. Trimming took off 6 bases at V and 10 bases at J, with 24 bases between the two ends. In nucleotides, the CDR3 is TGTGCCAGCAGCTCCTTGGGGGGGGCGCGGGATAACCAGTACTTC. Protein: CASSSLGGARDNQYF.

CDR3 sequence (DNA): TGTGCCAGCAGCTTGGATGGGACTAGCGGTGCAGATACGCAGTATTTT. Encoded protein: CASSLDGTSGADTQYF. The chain has TRBV5-4 and TRBJ2-3; 11 nucleotides line up with TRBD2. Germline loops: CDR1 SGHNT, CDR2 YYREEE (reference sequence). The CDR3 loop spans 16 amino acids. V lost 0 bases and J lost 4; bases outside the gene matches: 4.

This clone was found once. The V and J genes are TRBV3-1 (or the pseudogene TRBV3-2) and TRBJ2-5, with TRBD2 matching 13 bases. This CDR3 has 16 residues. Germline assignment: CDR1 LGHDT and CDR2 YNNKEL (reference sequence). V gave up 4 bases and J gave up 5 bases; unmatched junction bases: 7. The CDR3 DNA sequence: TGTGCCAGCAGCCCCCGGACTAGCGGGGGCGGGGAGACCCAGTACTTC. Translated: CASSPRTSGGGETQYF.

The rearrangement links TRBV2 to TRBJ1-1; perhaps TRBD1 as D (5 bases). Germline CDR1 and CDR2: SNHLY and FYNNEI. Between the trimmed V and J ends, which lost 4 bases and 0 bases, there was a span of 12 bases. The CDR3 is 15 residues long. This chain's CDR3 is CASSGSAGLNTEAFF. The CDR3 region has the DNA TGTGCCAGCAGTGGATCGGCAGGGCTGAACACTGAAGCTTTCTTT.

V is TRBV19 and J is TRBJ2-7; D possibly corresponds to TRBD1 (5 bases). With 3 bases removed from V and 1 base from J, the gap between germline ends came to 13 bases. Germline V CDR1 and CDR2: LNHDA, SQIVND (reference sequence). The CDR3 spans 15 residues. In DNA, the CDR3 is TGTGCCAGTAGTATGAGAGACAGTCCATCCTACGAGCAGTACTTC. Residues: CASSMRDSPSYEQYF.

This clone came up once. The chain couples TRBV4-1 to TRBJ2-1, with D perhaps TRBD1 (6 bases). Germline V gene data show CDR1 as MGHRA and CDR2 as YSYEKL. This CDR3 contains 13 residues. The V end lost 4 bases, the J end lost 3 bases, and 7 bases lay between the germline ends. The CDR3 nucleotides are TGCGCCAGCAGCCTGACAGGCTACAATGAGCAGTTCTTC. Translation: CASSLTGYNEQFF.

J is TRBJ2-5 and V is TRBV7-2; TRBD1 agrees at 9 bases. The CDR3 extends over 19 amino acids. CDR1 is SGHTA, CDR2 FQGNSA, per germline. V lost 1 base and J lost 5; bases outside the gene matches: 17. The CDR3 coding sequence is TGTGCCAGCAGCTTAGGCCTCCCCACCGGGACAGGGCCTTACGAGACCCAGTACTTC. Protein product: CASSLGLPTGTGPYETQYF. Filled out from reference TRBV7-2 and TRBJ2-5, the complete variable domain reads GAGVSQSPSNKVTEKGKDVELRCDPISGHTALYWYRQSLGQGLEFLIYFQGNSAPDKSGLPSDRFSAERTGGSVSTLTIQRTQQEDSAVYLCASSLGLPTGTGPYETQYFGPGTRLLVL.

The V gene is TRBV15, the J gene TRBJ1-1, with TRBD1 identical over 8 bases. The CDR3 has 15 amino acids. Germline lookup yields CDR1 LNHNV and CDR2 YYDKDF (reference sequence). V shed 4 bases and J 0 bases; nucleotides not matched to a gene: 4. The CDR3 loop is CATSTRTGLNTEAFF. The DNA of the CDR3 is TGTGCCACCAGCACTCGGACAGGGTTGAACACTGAAGCTTTCTTT.

The V and J genes are TRBV10-3 and TRBJ2-5; 7 bases align to TRBD2. Germline V gene lookup returns CDR1 ENHRY and CDR2 SYGVKD. V lost 8 bases, J lost 3 bases, and 9 bases stayed unmatched. CDR3 length: 14 amino acids. The CDR3 region has the DNA TGTGCCATCGTCCTTGGACTAGTTGAAGAGACCCAGTACTTC. This gives the protein CAIVLGLVEETQYF.

The V gene is TRBV4-1, the J gene TRBJ1-4; D might be TRBD1 (6 bases). CDR1 is MGHRA and CDR2 is YSYEKL in the germline V gene. With 4 bases removed from V and 7 bases from J, the gap between germline ends came to 16 bases. The CDR3 has 15 amino acids. DNA of the CDR3: TGCGCCAGCAGCCCGGGAGGGGGATTGGGTGAAAAACTGTTTTTT. Amino acid sequence: CASSPGGGLGEKLFF.

The CDR3 sequence is CATSREVGGNTEAFF. In nucleotides, the CDR3 is TGTGCCACCAGCAGAGAAGTCGGAGGGAACACTGAAGCTTTCTTT. The rearrangement joins TRBV15 to TRBJ1-1; D call uncertain. Trimming shortened V by 0 bases and J by 1 base, and 9 bases separated the two germline ends. CDR1 and CDR2 (germline): LNHNV, YYDKDF (reference sequence). The CDR3 totals 15 residues.

The chain employs TRBV19 and TRBJ2-7; no firm D call. The CDR3 extends over 14 amino acids. The V end lost 2 bases, the J end lost 2 bases, and 10 bases lay between the germline ends. CDR1 and CDR2 from the germline V gene are LNHDA and SQIVND (reference sequence). The CDR3 here is CASSIYADTYEQYF. The CDR3, as DNA: TGTGCCAGTAGTATATATGCGGATACCTACGAGCAGTACTTC.

J is TRBJ1-5 and V is TRBV3-1 (or the pseudogene TRBV3-2); D is uncertain. The CDR3 loop spans 12 amino acids. V was cut by 1 base and J by 5 bases, with 3 bases left in between. Germline loops: CDR1 LGHDT, CDR2 YNNKEL (reference sequence). The CDR3 spells CASSQADQPQHF. The CDR3 DNA follows: TGTGCCAGCAGCCAAGCGGATCAGCCCCAGCATTTT.

This clone was picked up a small number of times. This rearrangement joins TRBV6-7 to TRBJ2-7; 7 bases line up with TRBD1. TRBV6-7 is given ORF status, its function remaining uncertain. V dropped 5 bases and J dropped 6; count of bases not matched to a gene: 7. The CDR3 is 13 residues long. CDR3 in amino acids: CASSRTYRGEQYF. The DNA for the CDR3 is TGTGCCAGCAGTCGCACCTACAGGGGCGAGCAGTACTTC.

The V and J genes are TRBV4-1 and TRBJ1-2; 7 bases agree with TRBD1. Per germline, CDR1 MGHRA and CDR2 YSYEKL. J lost 8 bases, V lost 6 bases, and 9 bases had no gene match. This CDR3 has 13 residues. For the CDR3, the DNA is TGCGCCAGCAGTCTGACAGGGTTCGACGGCTACACCTTC. Encoded protein: CASSLTGFDGYTF.

The chain is built from TRBV9 and TRBJ1-1; no clear D gene. V shed 3 bases and J shed 1 base, with 16 bases lying between them. The CDR3 contains 16 residues. Germline CDR1 is SGDLS and CDR2 is YYNGEE. CDR3 bases: TGTGCCAGCAGCGCTTTAGAACTAACGGCGAACACTGAAGCTTTCTTT. Amino acid sequence: CASSALELTANTEAFF.

V and J are TRBV3-1 (or the pseudogene TRBV3-2) and TRBJ2-1; tentative D call: TRBD1 (6 bases). The CDR3 covers 12 residues. Germline V lookup: CDR1 LGHDT, CDR2 YNNKEL (reference sequence). V lost 7 bases, J lost 7 bases, and 11 bases lay in between. The CDR3 bases are TGTGCCAGCACCGCACAGGGAAATGAGCAGTTCTTC. Translated: CASTAQGNEQFF.

The chain is built from TRBV12-5 and TRBJ1-5, with a weak D call TRBD1 (6 bases). The V end was cut by 4 bases, the J end by 2 bases, with 9 bases between. CDR1 LGHNT and CDR2 FRNRAP come from the germline V gene. The CDR3 runs 14 residues. CDR3 DNA sequence: TGTGCTAGTGGTTCCCGACAGGGCAATCAGCCCCAGCATTTT. Protein sequence: CASGSRQGNQPQHF.

The CDR3 nucleotides read TGTGCCAGCAGTGAGTCCGACAGGGTCTTACGTTCACCCCTCCACTTT. Its protein product is CASSESDRVLRSPLHF. The V call is TRBV25-1, the J call TRBJ1-6, with 7 nucleotides matching TRBD1. V dropped 3 bases and J dropped 9; count of bases not matched to a gene: 11. This CDR3 spans 16 amino acids. Germline CDR1 is MGHDK and CDR2 is SYGVNS. Full variable domain (remainder filled in from reference TRBV25-1 and TRBJ1-6): EADIYQTPRYLVIGTGKKITLECSQTMGHDKMYWYQQDPGMELHLIHYSYGVNSTEKGDLSSESTVSRIRTEHFPLTLESARPSHTSQYLCASSESDRVLRSPLHFGNGTRLTVT.

J is TRBJ1-2 and V is TRBV19; D gene uncertain. CDR3 length equals 15 residues. V was trimmed by 5 bases and J by 4 bases, leaving 17 bases between them. From germline, CDR1 is LNHDA and CDR2 SQIVND (reference sequence). CDR3 in amino acids: CASSSPSQRVYGYTF. CDR3 coding DNA: TGTGCCAGTAGTTCTCCCTCCCAGAGGGTCTATGGCTACACCTTC.

J is TRBJ2-2 and V is TRBV4-2; 10 bases align to TRBD2. From germline, CDR1 is LGHNA and CDR2 YNFKEQ. J was trimmed by 1 base and V by 1 base; bases with no gene match: 0. There are 16 residues in the CDR3. The CDR3 DNA reads as TGTGCCAGCAGCCAAGCTAGCGGGAGGAACACCGGGGAGCTGTTTTTT. Its protein product is CASSQASGRNTGELFF.

The chain is built from TRBV4-2 and TRBJ2-3; 15 bases are shared with TRBD2. V shed 4 bases and J 4 bases; nucleotides not matched to a gene: 0. Looked up from germline, CDR1 is LGHNA and CDR2 is YNFKEQ. The CDR3 is 15 amino acids. The CDR3 nucleotides are TGTGCCAGCAGCCGGACTAGCGGGGGGGCAGATACGCAGTATTTT. The encoded protein is CASSRTSGGADTQYF.

The J gene is TRBJ2-3, the V gene TRBV5-1, with D possibly being TRBD1 (5 bases). Trimming took 2 bases from V and 3 from J, leaving 13 bases between them. The CDR3 spans 15 residues. In germline, CDR1 is SGHRS, CDR2 YFSETQ. The CDR3 region has the DNA TGCGCCAGCAGCTTCACCCTGAGACAGACAGATACGCAGTATTTT. This encodes CASSFTLRQTDTQYF. The variable domain in full, completed from reference TRBV5-1 and TRBJ2-3, reads KAGVTQTPRYLIKTRGQQVTLSCSPISGHRSVSWYQQTPGQGLQFLFEYFSETQRNKGNFPGRFSGRQFSNSRSEMNVSTLELGDSALYLCASSFTLRQTDTQYFGPGTRLTVL.

V usage is TRBV6-1 and J usage is TRBJ2-7; 11 bases are a match to TRBD2. Unmatched junction bases numbered 8, after V lost 3 bases and J lost 4 bases. The CDR3 is 16 amino acids. Germline V gene sequence: CDR1 MNHNS, CDR2 SASEGT. CDR3 nucleotides: TGTGCCAGCAGTGAGTGGCTAGCGGGGGGTTGGTACGAGCAGTACTTC. Protein sequence: CASSEWLAGGWYEQYF.